Listed here are 17 T cell receptor beta chains from one sample, sequenced in a study of cytomegalovirus exposure and HLA in healthy donors. PCR involved 60 Vbeta and 13 Jbeta primers. The data were produced by immunoSEQ multiplex PCR, yet TCRdb's version contains in-frame clones alone and is incomplete. The sample yields around 120,000 clones, over 75% seen once. The sequenced sample was PBMCs. These receptors all stem from a human donor in good health.

The rearrangement joins TRBV18 to TRBJ2-5; a weak D match, TRBD1 (5 bases). V was clipped by 3 bases and J by 4 bases, with 9 bases between them. The germline gives CDR1 KGHSH, CDR2 LQKENI. The CDR3 has 13 residues. This CDR3 reads CASSPKTAETQYF. The CDR3 coding sequence is TGTGCCAGCTCACCGAAGACAGCAGAGACCCAGTACTTC.

This clone has more than one count but fewer than ten. The V and J genes are TRBV6-1 and TRBJ1-1; the match to TRBD1 covers 7 bases. Germline trimming cut 6 bases from V and 4 bases from J; bases unmatched to any gene: 11. Germline assignment: CDR1 MNHNS and CDR2 SASEGT. CDR3 length: 15 residues. CDR3 DNA sequence: TGTGCCAGCAGGCCCGAGGCAGGGGGGCGCACTGAAGCTTTCTTT. As protein: CASRPEAGGRTEAFF.

The rearrangement links TRBV5-1 to TRBJ1-2; D is perhaps TRBD1 (5 bases). The ends were cut back, 4 bases at V and 4 bases at J, with 26 bases in the middle. The CDR3 runs to 18 residues. The germline CDR1 and CDR2 sequences are SGHRS and YFSETQ. CDR3 bases: TGCGCCAGCAGCCTCTCCGGGACTCCGGGTCCTAGGAGCTATGGCTACACCTTC. This sequence encodes CASSLSGTPGPRSYGYTF.

This clone came up once. The gene calls are TRBV30 and TRBJ1-1, with a weak D call TRBD1 (5 bases). Trimming shortened V by 2 bases and J by 6 bases, and 13 bases separated the two germline ends. The CDR3 totals 13 residues. Germline CDR1 GTSNPN, CDR2 SVGIG (reference sequence). CDR3 region: CAWSTGGTAEAFF. The CDR3 DNA reads as TGTGCCTGGAGTACGGGGGGGACTGCTGAAGCTTTCTTT.

This chain uses TRBV28 with TRBJ2-7; D is unclear. The CDR3 totals 11 residues. Per the germline V gene, CDR1 is MDHEN and CDR2 is SYDVKM. V lost 6 bases to trimming and J lost 5 bases, with 8 bases between them. CDR3 in amino acids: CASSRGNEQYF. The CDR3 nucleotides are TGTGCCAGCAGCCGCGGAAACGAGCAGTACTTC.

The chain employs TRBV7-3 and TRBJ2-1; TRBD2 matches 12 bases. V shed 3 bases, J shed 4 bases, and the junction held 7 bases outside the gene matches. There are 17 residues in the CDR3. Per the germline V gene, CDR1 is SGHTA and CDR2 is FQGTGA. The CDR3 loop reads CASSLGASGREYNEQFF. CDR3 coding DNA: TGTGCCAGCAGCTTGGGGGCTAGCGGGAGGGAATACAATGAGCAGTTCTTC.

This chain connects TRBV28 to TRBJ2-1, with 10 nucleotides matching TRBD1. The CDR3 consists of 15 residues. Germline V CDR1 and CDR2: MDHEN, SYDVKM. The junction had 10 bases not matched to a gene; V was cut back by 7 bases and J by 7 bases. CDR3 in DNA: TGTGCCAGCATCCCGCGACAGGGGGCGCGAAATGAGCAGTTCTTC. It codes for CASIPRQGARNEQFF.

The chain couples TRBV27 to TRBJ2-6; weak D call: TRBD1 (5 bases). Looked up from germline, CDR1 is MNHEY and CDR2 is SMNVEV (reference sequence). The CDR3 covers 16 residues. Trimming stripped 3 bases from V and 0 bases from J, with 9 bases between. The CDR3 DNA reads as TGTGCCAGCAGTTTTTTCAGGGACTCTGGGGCCAACGTCCTGACTTTC. It translates to CASSFFRDSGANVLTF.

The rearrangement links TRBV1 to TRBJ1-2. TRBV1 is shown as a pseudogene. This CDR3 is built from 16 residues. The CDR3 region has the DNA TGCACCAGCAGCACCCGACAGGCCCGGCGGGGGTATGGCTACACCTTC. Protein: CTSSTRQARRGYGYTF.

V and J are TRBV27 and TRBJ1-4; D uncertain. Per germline, CDR1 MNHEY and CDR2 SMNVEV (reference sequence). The CDR3 contains 15 residues. V was clipped by 11 bases and J by 0 bases, with 16 bases between them. The CDR3 region has the DNA TGTGCCGTTAAACGGACGGGAACAACTAATGAAAAACTGTTTTTT. Translating gives CAVKRTGTTNEKLFF. The variable domain in full, with the rest retrieved from reference TRBV27 and TRBJ1-4, is EAQVTQNPRYLITVTGKKLTVTCSQNMNHEYMSWYRQDPGLGLRQIYYSMNVEVTDKGDVPEGYKVSRKEKRNFPLILESPSPNQTSLYFCAVKRTGTTNEKLFFGSGTQLSVL.

The rearrangement links TRBV6-6 to TRBJ1-2, with 9 bases lining up with TRBD1. The J segment lost 5 bases and the V segment lost 7 bases, leaving 11 bases of the junction unmatched. The CDR3 has 15 amino acids. CDR1 and CDR2 from the germline V gene are MNHNY and SVGAGI (reference sequence). The CDR3, as DNA: TGTGCCAGCACCGCCGACCAGGACAGGGGATATGGCTACACCTTC. It is translated as CASTADQDRGYGYTF.

This clone was observed a single time. V usage is TRBV28 and J usage is TRBJ1-3; 10 bases fit TRBD1. Germline CDR1 is MDHEN and CDR2 is SYDVKM. The trim removed 5 bases at V and 5 bases at J, leaving 15 bases unmatched. This CDR3 region has 18 residues. The DNA of the CDR3 is TGTGCCAGCAGTCCGCGGGACAGGGGAAGTTTTGCAAGAAACACCATATATTTT. This gives the protein CASSPRDRGSFARNTIYF.

The chain links TRBV6-1 to TRBJ2-2, with a possible D match to TRBD2 (5 bases). Germline V gives CDR1 MNHNS, CDR2 SASEGT. This CDR3 has 12 residues. The V and J ends lost 8 bases and 6 bases respectively, with 10 bases between them. In DNA form, the CDR3 reads TGTGCCAGCCTCGGGGTTCCCGGGGAGCTGTTTTTT. Protein: CASLGVPGELFF.

The chain uses TRBV5-8 and TRBJ1-1, with D possibly matching TRBD1 (5 bases). CDR1 and CDR2 (germline): SGHTS, YDEGEE. The CDR3 is 14 residues long. With 6 bases removed from V and 0 bases from J, the gap between germline ends came to 12 bases. In nucleotides, the CDR3 is TGTGCCAGCAACCAGGGAGGGGTGAACACTGAAGCTTTCTTT. It specifies CASNQGGVNTEAFF.

The chain combines TRBV7-2 with TRBJ2-5, with TRBD2 matching over 10 bases. The CDR3 runs to 19 residues. Looked up from germline, CDR1 is SGHTA and CDR2 is FQGNSA. J lost 5 bases, V lost 1 base, and 16 bases had no gene match. CDR3 protein: CASSLGAEGSGRARETQYF. In DNA, the CDR3 is TGTGCCAGCAGCTTAGGAGCAGAGGGGAGCGGGAGGGCTCGTGAGACCCAGTACTTC.

The chain has TRBV4-1 and TRBJ1-2; TRBD1 matches at 9 bases. This CDR3 contains 15 residues. V was clipped by 4 bases and J by 7 bases; unmatched bases: 10. The germline V gene has CDR1 MGHRA and CDR2 YSYEKL. CDR3 residues: CASSPPSTGGLGYTF. CDR3 DNA sequence: TGCGCCAGCAGCCCTCCCTCGACAGGGGGGCTTGGCTACACCTTC.

V and J are TRBV6-1 and TRBJ1-2, with 8 nucleotides matching TRBD1. CDR1 is MNHNS and CDR2 is SASEGT in the germline V gene. This CDR3 is 15 amino acids long. Trimming took 4 bases from V and 4 from J; bases not matched to a gene: 8. CDR3 amino acids: CASSGRQGLAYGYTF. The CDR3 DNA reads as TGTGCCAGCAGTGGCCGACAGGGGCTCGCCTATGGCTACACCTTC.